Reported below is one T cell receptor (beta chain). What it binds is not known. The sample is drawn from a study of PD-1 blockade in classical Hodgkin lymphoma. General study findings and limits: Possibly reflecting disease activity or prior therapy, repertoire differences have causes that remain undefined. Newly diagnosed patients were said to have less baseline TCR diversity than healthy donors did.

Germline values: CDR1 WNHNN, CDR2 SYGVQD (reference sequence). V was pared by 8 bases and J by 0 bases, with 6 bases of the junction left unmatched. The CDR3 totals 15 residues. Time point noted: newly diagnosed, previously untreated cHL patient sample. Magnetic negative selection purified CD4+ T cells from thawed PBMCs. Newly diagnosed, untreated classical Hodgkin lymphoma PBMCs provided comparison. This table comes from immunoSEQ multiplex PCR, and its TCRdb copy is limited to in-frame clones, with some not included. The repertoire holds 20,000 to 30,000 clones, with around 90% as singletons. This TCR derives from a human donor with classical Hodgkin lymphoma. Sequencing was performed on CD4+ T cells from blood. The rearrangement links TRBV10-1 to TRBJ2-2, with 7 positions matching TRBD1. This CDR3 reads CASGETGANTGELFF. CDR3 sequence (DNA): TGCGCCAGCGGAGAAACAGGGGCGAACACCGGGGAGCTGTTTTTT.